The 22 T cell receptor beta chains below come from one sample, sequenced in a study of T cell clonality in common variable immunodeficiency. Profiled with immunoSEQ multiplex PCR; TCRdb holds only in-frame clones, not every one. The repertoire yields approximately 52,000 clones, none seen only once; the top ten contain 3% to 3.5%. Sequencing input: peripheral blood mononuclear cells. The source of these receptors is a person aged 18 to 69 in good health.

In this sample, this clone turned up many times. Germline is not matched at one junction end, which may reflect a read error. The read comes to an end 3 residues before the CDR3 does, leaving the germline J gene to fill in the end. The chain combines TRBV4-2 with TRBJ2-7, with TRBD2 identical over 8 bases. CDR1 and CDR2 (germline): LGHNA, YNFKEQ. The CDR3 is 16 residues long. The covered CDR3 bases are TGCGCCAGGAGACTAGCCGGGGGGGGAAGCTCCTACGAG. It translates to CARRLAGGGSSYE. The entire CDR3 protein reads CARRLAGGGSSYEQYF.

The sample holds many counts of this clone. Sequencing ends 3 residues short of the CDR3 end; the germline J gene provides the rest. The chain employs TRBV2 and TRBJ2-5; 13 nucleotides align to TRBD2. The V and J ends lost 2 bases and 5 bases, in that order; junction bases with no gene match: 8. Per the germline V gene, CDR1 is SNHLY and CDR2 is FYNNEI. The CDR3 loop spans 17 amino acids. The CDR3 protein is CASSEPSVLAGGETQYF. CDR3 DNA (partial): TGTGCCAGCAGTGAACCCTCCGTACTAGCGGGAGGGGAGACC.

About this clone: With the read ending 3 residues before the CDR3 end, the germline J gene is used to fill in that end. The chain recombines TRBV7-3 with TRBJ1-4, with D possibly matching TRBD1 (5 bases). The CDR3 runs 16 residues. CDR1 and CDR2 (germline): SGHTA, FQGTGA. CDR3: CASSLTGGAGANVLFF. The DNA read from the CDR3 is TGTGCCAGCAGCTTAACGGGAGGGGCTGGGGCCAACGTA.

This clone was seen many times. The DNA read from the CDR3 is TGTGCCAGCAGCTTAGCGGGACTAGCGGGAGAGACC. Protein product: CASSLAGLAGET. The CDR3 in its entirety is CASSLAGLAGETQYF. The rearrangement uses TRBV7-2 and TRBJ2-5; 12 nucleotides match TRBD2. Coverage ceases 3 residues before the CDR3 finishes, and the germline J gene fills in the end. Losses at the gene ends were 0 bases for V and 4 bases for J; bases not matched to a gene: 0. Germline V CDR1 and CDR2: SGHTA, FQGNSA. The CDR3 is 15 residues long.

In this sample, this clone turned up many times. The read ends 3 residues early relative to the CDR3; the germline J gene fills the gap. The chain carries TRBV19 and TRBJ2-3, with 8 bases aligning to TRBD2. Germline V gene data show CDR1 as LNHDA and CDR2 as SQIVND (reference sequence). This CDR3 has 16 residues. Unmatched junction bases numbered 8, after V lost 5 bases and J lost 1 base. CDR3 protein: CASSPQRERGTDTQYF. CDR3 bases read: TGTGCCAGTAGTCCCCAGCGGGAGCGGGGCACAGATACG.

In its sample, this clone was seen many times. The read terminates 3 residues before the CDR3 end, so the remaining end is supplied by the germline J gene. This chain joins TRBV10-3 and TRBJ2-1; 7 nucleotides align to TRBD1. The CDR3 loop spans 16 amino acids. V lost 8 bases, J lost 0 bases, and 10 bases stayed unmatched. CDR1 ENHRY and CDR2 SYGVKD come from the germline V gene. CDR3 loop: CAIYSPGTASYNEQFF. The covered CDR3 bases are TGTGCCATCTACTCGCCCGGGACAGCCTCCTACAATGAG.

This clone was observed many times. The read terminates 3 residues before the CDR3 end, so the remaining end is supplied by the germline J gene. The chain uses TRBV6-1 and TRBJ2-2, with D uncertain. The length of the CDR3 is 14 residues. V was pared by 3 bases and J by 6 bases, with 11 bases between. CDR1 MNHNS and CDR2 SASEGT come from the germline V gene. The chain's CDR3 is CASSDWVGSGELFF. The DNA read from the CDR3 is TGTGCCAGCAGTGACTGGGTAGGGTCCGGGGAG.

This clone was seen many times. The CDR3 end falls 3 residues outside the read, so it is completed with the germline J gene. The V gene is TRBV10-3, the J gene TRBJ2-3; TRBD2 matches at 10 bases. This CDR3 is 12 amino acids long. The V gene's germline CDR1 is ENHRY and CDR2 SYGVKD. This CDR3 is CAISLAGETQYF. The covered CDR3 bases are TGTGCCATCAGTCTAGCGGGAGAGACG.

This clone was recorded at least ten times. The read falls 3 residues short of the CDR3 end, and the missing part is taken from the germline J gene. The V gene is TRBV20-1, the J gene TRBJ2-3; TRBD2 aligns across 11 bases. This CDR3 spans 16 amino acids. V gave up 6 bases and J gave up 2 bases; unmatched junction bases: 10. The germline V gene has CDR1 DFQATT and CDR2 SNEGSKA (reference sequence). CDR3 sequence: CSATLGLAAFTDTQYF. Partial CDR3 DNA: TGCAGTGCCACGCTGGGACTAGCGGCCTTCACAGATACG.

In its sample, this clone was seen many times. The missing CDR3 end, 3 residues past where the read stops, is filled in from the germline J gene. The chain has TRBV20-1 and TRBJ2-2; TRBD2 matches at 8 bases. V trimming: 5 bases; J trimming: 1 base; junction bases outside the gene matches: 6. The CDR3 runs to 15 residues. CDR1 and CDR2 (germline): DFQATT, SNEGSKA (reference sequence). The covered CDR3 bases are TGCAGTGCTCAAGTAGCGGGATTGAACACCGGGGAG. Translated, it gives CSAQVAGLNTGE. The entire CDR3 reads CSAQVAGLNTGELFF.

This clone has a count of ten or more. The read ends 3 residues shy of where the CDR3 ends; the end is completed using the germline J gene. The V gene is TRBV20-1, the J gene TRBJ2-5; perhaps TRBD2 as D (6 bases). Germline V gene lookup returns CDR1 DFQATT and CDR2 SNEGSKA (reference sequence). This CDR3 is 15 amino acids long. V lost 1 base and J 1 base, leaving 13 bases between the germline ends. CDR3 bases read: TGCAGTGCTAGAGGCACTGCGGGACTCCAAGAGACC. The encoded protein is CSARGTAGLQET. The whole CDR3 protein reads CSARGTAGLQETQYF.

This clone was seen only a few times. A much bigger clone sits one base away, suggesting this may be a read error. The missing CDR3 end, 3 residues past where the read stops, is filled in from the germline J gene. V and J are TRBV7-3 and TRBJ2-3, with TRBD2 matching over 7 bases. The germline gives CDR1 SGHTA, CDR2 FQGTGA. The CDR3 covers 13 residues. CDR3 DNA, as far as it was read: TGTGCCAGCAGGCGGGGAGGGGAAGAGACG. It specifies CASRRGGEET. The CDR3 in full is CASRRGGEETQYF. The complete variable domain, with remaining parts taken from reference TRBV7-3 and TRBJ2-3, reads GAGVSQTPSNKVTEKGKYVELRCDPISGHTALYWYRQSLGQGPEFLIYFQGTGAADDSGLPNDRFFAVRPEGSVSTLKIQRTERGDSAVYLCASRRGGEETQYFGPGTRLTVL.

This clone was observed at least ten times. The CDR3 spells CASRHTGLPTGELFF. The CDR3 bases that were read are TGTGCCAGTAGGCACACGGGACTCCCCACCGGGGAG. J is TRBJ2-2 and V is TRBV19, with D perhaps matching TRBD2 (6 bases). Read sequence stops 3 residues before the CDR3 end, and the germline J gene provides the missing end. V lost 6 bases and J lost 4, with 15 bases in between. Germline V lookup: CDR1 LNHDA, CDR2 SQIVND (reference sequence). This CDR3 region has 15 residues.

This clone has at least ten counts. Sequencing ends 3 residues short of the CDR3 end; the germline J gene provides the rest. The chain joins TRBV7-2 to TRBJ2-5; 10 bases fit TRBD2. Germline loops: CDR1 SGHTA, CDR2 FQGNSA. V was clipped by 0 bases and J by 3 bases; unmatched bases: 4. This CDR3 contains 16 residues. CDR3 protein: CASSLALAGVKETQYF. CDR3 DNA (partial): TGTGCCAGCAGCTTAGCTCTAGCGGGAGTAAAAGAGACC.

Turning to this clone: The read comes to an end 3 residues before the CDR3 does, leaving the germline J gene to fill in the end. The V and J genes are TRBV5-1 and TRBJ2-7; a weak D match, TRBD2 (6 bases). Germline CDR1 SGHRS, CDR2 YFSETQ. CDR3 size: 14 residues. Trimming stripped 4 bases from V and 2 bases from J, with 13 bases between. This chain's CDR3 is CASSPEGTPYEQYF. The covered CDR3 bases are TGCGCCAGCAGCCCCGAGGGGACTCCCTACGAG.

This clone came up many times. The CDR3 goes on 3 residues after the read ends, and that part is filled in from the germline J gene. The J gene is TRBJ1-1, the V gene TRBV7-3; D may be TRBD1 (5 bases). CDR1 is SGHTA, CDR2 FQGTGA, per germline. The CDR3 contains 13 residues. CDR3 protein: CASSLWAGSPAFF. Incomplete CDR3 DNA: TGTGCCAGCAGCTTATGGGCAGGGTCGCCA.

This clone has at least ten counts. CDR3 bases read: TGTGCCAGCAGCCCGCTAGCGGGAGGCACAGATACG. Translation: CASSPLAGGTDT. The full-length CDR3 reads as CASSPLAGGTDTQYF. V is TRBV4-2 and J is TRBJ2-3; 10 bases are shared with TRBD2. Read coverage stops 3 residues before the CDR3 terminus; the germline J gene supplies the remainder. Germline lookup yields CDR1 LGHNA and CDR2 YNFKEQ. Losses at the gene ends were 4 bases for V and 1 base for J; bases not matched to a gene: 2. CDR3 length equals 15 residues.

This clone was counted at least ten times. Read coverage stops 3 residues before the CDR3 terminus; the germline J gene supplies the remainder. The chain uses TRBV4-2 and TRBJ1-6; D unclear. Between the trimmed V and J ends, which lost 0 bases and 7 bases, there was a span of 19 bases. Germline V gives CDR1 LGHNA, CDR2 YNFKEQ. This CDR3 spans 18 amino acids. The sequenced part of the CDR3 DNA is TGTGCCAGCAGCCAAGATGTGGTCAGGTCCATGAGGAATTCACCC. Translation gives CASSQDVVRSMRNSP. The full CDR3 protein reads CASSQDVVRSMRNSPLHF.

CDR3: CASSEAGSGSGYEQYF. The DNA read from the CDR3 is TGTGCCAGCAGTGAAGCGGGTAGCGGGAGTGGCTACGAG. The V and J genes are TRBV2 and TRBJ2-7; 9 bases are a match to TRBD2. The sequence runs out 3 residues before the end of the CDR3; the remainder is reconstructed from the germline J gene. The CDR3 loop spans 16 amino acids. Trimming removed 0 bases from V and 3 bases from J; junction bases left unmatched: 6. Germline V lookup: CDR1 SNHLY, CDR2 FYNNEI.

Many counts were recorded for this clone. CDR3: CSARGNRGLANSPLHF. The DNA read from the CDR3 is TGCAGTGCTAGAGGGAACAGGGGGCTCGCTAATTCACCC. The chain joins TRBV20-1 to TRBJ1-6; 9 bases align to TRBD1. The missing CDR3 end, 3 residues past where the read stops, is filled in from the germline J gene. The V gene end was trimmed by 1 base and the J gene end by 6 bases; junction bases not matched to a gene: 7. The length of the CDR3 is 16 residues. CDR1 is DFQATT, CDR2 SNEGSKA, per germline (reference sequence).

This clone was counted at least ten times. The read terminates 3 residues before the CDR3 end, so the remaining end is supplied by the germline J gene. The chain combines TRBV30 with TRBJ2-7; possibly TRBD2 for D (5 bases). Germline V gene lookup returns CDR1 GTSNPN and CDR2 SVGIG (reference sequence). Between the trimmed V and J ends, which lost 1 base and 6 bases, there was a span of 13 bases. The CDR3 runs to 13 residues. This chain's CDR3 is CAWSARLDSEQYF. The CDR3 bases that were read are TGTGCCTGGAGTGCACGACTGGACTCCGAG.

This clone was counted at least ten times. The missing CDR3 end, 3 residues past where the read stops, is filled in from the germline J gene. This chain uses TRBV20-1 with TRBJ2-1; TRBD2 matches at 8 bases. The trim removed 2 bases at V and 4 bases at J, leaving 19 bases unmatched. Germline V CDR1 and CDR2: DFQATT, SNEGSKA (reference sequence). This CDR3 spans 19 amino acids. CDR3 DNA, as far as it was read: TGCAGTGCTAGACGGGGGGGGGAAGTGCGGGTTGGGGTTTACAATGAG. Its protein product is CSARRGGEVRVGVYNE. The CDR3 reads in full as CSARRGGEVRVGVYNEQFF.